This T cell receptor (beta chain) was observed in a study of monozygotic twins with inflammatory bowel disease. From the 5' RACE reads, TCRdb lists one entry per CDR3 protein and no DNA. The sample yields around 99,000 distinct CDR3 sequences, of which the top ten take up over 10%. A note on this clonotype: What it binds is unknown.

Whole-study findings and limits: Patients got different immunosuppressive treatments, which may have made their repertoires more variable.

Sequences were obtained from blood. This receptor was identified in a human donor with ulcerative colitis or Crohn's disease, or a healthy co-twin of an affected twin (not recorded which).

CDR3 in amino acids: CASSSEDTGELFF. The V gene is TRBV6-2 or TRBV6-3, the J gene TRBJ2-2. The germline CDR1 and CDR2 sequences are MNHEY and SVGEGT. This CDR3 has 13 amino acids.